These 3 T cell receptor beta chains were sequenced from one sample in a study of shared clonotypes between healthy human individuals. The method was immunoSEQ multiplex PCR; TCRdb's version includes in-frame clones alone and lacks a portion of them. Of around 690,000 clones detected, about 92% appear once; the ten largest clones hold 34%. The sequencing input was memory CD8+ T cells from PBMCs. Subset in this sample: CD45RO+ cells pooled with CCR7-negative TemRA cells. Source of these receptors: a young man in good health. Some clones in this sample may be carry-over from other donors' samples.

This chain links TRBV7-8 with TRBJ2-7; D possibly corresponds to TRBD1 (5 bases). Germline CDR1 and CDR2: SGHVS and FQNEAQ. The CDR3 sequence is 14 residues long. V gave up 0 bases and J gave up 2 bases, with 8 bases separating them. The CDR3 sequence is CASSLASRAYEQYF. In DNA form, the CDR3 reads TGTGCCAGCAGCTTAGCGAGCAGGGCCTACGAGCAGTACTTC.

CDR3 protein: CASSLGGAGGDYGYTF. In DNA form, the CDR3 reads TGTGCCAGCAGCCTCGGTGGGGCAGGGGGGGACTATGGCTACACCTTC. The rearrangement links TRBV7-9 to TRBJ1-2; 7 nucleotides line up with TRBD1. This CDR3 has 16 amino acids. Germline V gives CDR1 SEHNR, CDR2 FQNEAQ (reference sequence). V lost 5 bases to trimming and J lost 3 bases; unmatched junction nucleotides: 12.

In this sample, this clone turned up once. The V call is TRBV9, the J call TRBJ2-7, with 9 positions matching TRBD1. Germline lookup yields CDR1 SGDLS and CDR2 YYNGEE. The V gene end was trimmed by 4 bases and the J gene end by 5 bases; junction bases not matched to a gene: 7. The CDR3 is made up of 14 amino acids. The CDR3 sequence is CASSHGTGRNEQYF. The CDR3 coding sequence is TGTGCCAGCAGCCACGGGACAGGGAGGAACGAGCAGTACTTC. The full variable domain, with the rest looked up from reference TRBV9 and TRBJ2-7, is DSGVTQTPKHLITATGQRVTLRCSPRSGDLSVYWYQQSLDQGLQFLIQYYNGEERAKGNILERFSAQQFPDLHSELNLSSLELGDSALYFCASSHGTGRNEQYFGPGTRLTVT.